This TCR beta chain was sequenced in a study of blood T cell repertoires in COVID-19. Overall study: The origin of the acute and convalescent COVID-19 samples was the United States, Italy and Spain. Sources were T cells, B-cell-depleted T cells, or PBMCs; the material itself was cDNA or gDNA.

Germline V CDR1 and CDR2: GTSNPN, SVGIG (reference sequence). V shed 1 base and J 6 bases; nucleotides not matched to a gene: 6. The CDR3 consists of 14 residues. Per the original data handling: Nucleated cell number was recorded as an estimate derived from reference gene primer amplification. TCRdb's copy holds only in-frame clones and misses some; the assay was immunoSEQ multiplex PCR. For V, J and clone size, that table is used; D and trimming come from the DNA. The table lists around 71,000 clones, about 79% of them singletons, with 28% in the top ten. Sequences were obtained from peripheral blood. This clonotype originated in a man aged 70 or older with acute or convalescent COVID-19. The chain is built from TRBV30 and TRBJ2-1, with TRBD2 identical over 7 bases. CDR3 DNA sequence: TGTGCCTGGAGTGCTTGGGAGGGCCTCAATGAGCAGTTCTTC. Translated, it gives CAWSAWEGLNEQFF.